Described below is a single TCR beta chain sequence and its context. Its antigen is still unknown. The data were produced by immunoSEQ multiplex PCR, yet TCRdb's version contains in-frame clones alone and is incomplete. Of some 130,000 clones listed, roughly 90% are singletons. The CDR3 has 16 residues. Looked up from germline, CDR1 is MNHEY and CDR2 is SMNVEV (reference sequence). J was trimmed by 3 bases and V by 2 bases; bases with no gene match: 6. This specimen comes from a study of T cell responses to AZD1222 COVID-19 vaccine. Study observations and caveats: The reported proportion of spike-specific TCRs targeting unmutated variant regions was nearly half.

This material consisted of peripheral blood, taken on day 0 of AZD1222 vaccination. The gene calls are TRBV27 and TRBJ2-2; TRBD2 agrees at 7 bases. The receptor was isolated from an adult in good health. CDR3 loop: CASSLRWEGHTGELFF. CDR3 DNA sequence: TGTGCCAGCAGTTTACGGTGGGAGGGGCACACCGGGGAGCTGTTTTTT.